A single sample is the source of the 19 T cell receptor beta chains below, sequenced in a study of cytomegalovirus exposure and HLA in healthy donors (dated by TCRdb to 2016 to 2017). Receptor libraries were prepared by the immunoSEQ multiplex PCR assay. For the multiplex PCR, a mixture combining 60 forward primers for TCR Vbeta segments and 13 reverse primers for TCR Jbeta segments was used. TCRdb obtained this table from immuneACCESS and retained in-frame rearrangements with V and J assigned. These tables miss some clones; where compared with another copy, unresolved V genes account for less than half of the shortfall, and the remainder is unexplained. Here the sample has under 300,000 clones; approximately 80% occur a single time. The ten largest clones capture about 8% of the sample. The sequenced sample was PBMCs. These receptors originate from a woman aged 55-69 years in good health and CMV-seropositive.

The chain couples TRBV30 to TRBJ1-2; perhaps TRBD1 as D (6 bases). The CDR3 runs to 14 residues. CDR1 is GTSNPN and CDR2 is SVGIG in the germline V gene (reference sequence). V gave up 5 bases and J gave up 3 bases, with 16 bases separating them. The CDR3 DNA reads as TGTGCCTGGGACAGGCGATTTTTCTACTATGGCTACACCTTC. This codes for CAWDRRFFYYGYTF.

The gene calls are TRBV19 and TRBJ2-1, with 10 positions matching TRBD2. The CDR3 extends over 15 amino acids. With V trimmed by 7 bases and J by 3 bases, 6 bases remained unmatched. Germline CDR1 is LNHDA and CDR2 is SQIVND (reference sequence). The CDR3 reads CASTKSGRGYNEQFF. The CDR3 coding sequence is TGTGCCAGTACCAAAAGCGGGAGGGGCTACAATGAGCAGTTCTTC.

The chain combines TRBV28 with TRBJ2-7, with TRBD1 identical over 9 bases. CDR1 and CDR2 (germline): MDHEN, SYDVKM. The CDR3 covers 16 residues. J lost 2 bases, V lost 4 bases, and 9 bases had no gene match. CDR3 sequence (DNA): TGTGCCAGCAGTTCATACGGACAGGGGCGGACCTACGAGCAGTACTTC. Translation gives CASSSYGQGRTYEQYF.

J is TRBJ2-1 and V is TRBV4-1; 8 bases align to TRBD2. CDR1 and CDR2 (germline): MGHRA, YSYEKL. The CDR3 totals 17 residues. The V segment lost 0 bases and the J segment 0 bases; nucleotides outside the gene matches: 4. CDR3 sequence: CASSQEDSGSSYNEQFF. DNA of the CDR3: TGCGCCAGCAGCCAAGAGGACAGCGGGAGCTCCTACAATGAGCAGTTCTTC.

This chain connects TRBV7-6 to TRBJ2-5; D gene unclear. Germline loops: CDR1 SGHVS, CDR2 FNYEAQ. Trimming took off 5 bases at V and 0 bases at J, with 4 bases between the two ends. The CDR3 contains 12 residues. In nucleotides, the CDR3 is TGTGCCAGCAGCCCCTACCAAGAGACCCAGTACTTC. The encoded protein is CASSPYQETQYF.

The chain uses TRBV27 and TRBJ2-2; no definite D call. Trimming took 1 base from V and 8 from J, leaving 8 bases between them. Germline loops: CDR1 MNHEY, CDR2 SMNVEV (reference sequence). The CDR3 sequence is 13 residues long. The CDR3 DNA reads TGTGCCAGCAGTTTATATGTCATGGGGGAGCTGTTTTTT. Protein product: CASSLYVMGELFF.

The chain couples TRBV7-8 to TRBJ2-3, with TRBD2 matching 11 bases. Germline CDR1 and CDR2: SGHVS and FQNEAQ. The CDR3 length is 15 residues. The J segment lost 4 bases and the V segment lost 6 bases, leaving 6 bases of the junction unmatched. As DNA, the CDR3 is TGTGCCAGCAGTCCACTAGCGGGAGACCCAGATACGCAGTATTTT. Translated, it gives CASSPLAGDPDTQYF.

The CDR3 region is CASSLPQGAGNYGYTF. CDR3 nucleotide sequence: TGTGCCAGCAGTTTACCGCAGGGGGCGGGAAACTATGGCTACACCTTC. The genes are TRBV28 and TRBJ1-2; TRBD1 agrees at 8 bases. Germline CDR1 and CDR2: MDHEN and SYDVKM. This CDR3 comprises 16 residues. The junction had 7 bases not matched to a gene; V was cut back by 2 bases and J by 2 bases.

In its sample, this clone was seen once. DNA of the CDR3: TGTGCCACCAGCAGAGATCTAGGCGATACGCAGTATTTT. As protein: CATSRDLGDTQYF. J is TRBJ2-3 and V is TRBV15; D unresolved. This CDR3 has 13 residues. The V gene lost 0 bases and the J gene lost 6 bases, with 7 bases spanning the gap. Germline-derived CDR1 and CDR2 are LNHNV and YYDKDF (reference sequence).

The chain uses TRBV5-1 and TRBJ1-1; 7 bases are a match to TRBD1. The CDR3 is 14 amino acids. The germline V gene has CDR1 SGHRS and CDR2 YFSETQ. Trimming removed 3 bases from V and 2 bases from J; junction bases left unmatched: 4. CDR3 bases: TGCGCCAGCAGCTGGGGACAGTCTAACACTGAAGCTTTCTTT. Translated: CASSWGQSNTEAFF.

The rearrangement links TRBV6-1 to TRBJ2-5; possibly TRBD2 for D (6 bases). From germline, CDR1 is MNHNS and CDR2 SASEGT. V was pared by 9 bases and J by 3 bases, with 17 bases between. The CDR3 is made up of 14 amino acids. CDR3 bases: TGTGCCAGTACCCCCGGCGGGATCGAAGAGACCCAGTACTTC. It codes for CASTPGGIEETQYF.

As to this clone: The same CDR3 can be traced to other DNA sequences in this sample. The chain is built from TRBV5-1 and TRBJ2-7; 7 nucleotides align to TRBD2. Germline lookup yields CDR1 SGHRS and CDR2 YFSETQ. V dropped 0 bases and J dropped 3; count of bases not matched to a gene: 3. The CDR3 has 14 amino acids. Here the CDR3 reads CASSLVGGGYEQYF. CDR3 DNA sequence: TGCGCCAGCAGCTTGGTTGGGGGGGGCTACGAGCAGTACTTC.

This chain joins TRBV27 and TRBJ2-7, with 12 bases matching TRBD1. The CDR3 loop spans 15 amino acids. V gave up 3 bases and J gave up 7 bases; unmatched junction bases: 7. In germline, CDR1 is MNHEY, CDR2 SMNVEV (reference sequence). The CDR3 DNA follows: TGTGCCAGCAGTTTTTCGGGACAGGGGGCTTGGGAGCAGTACTTC. It translates to CASSFSGQGAWEQYF.

The V call is TRBV14, the J call TRBJ1-4; 7 positions agree with TRBD1. The J segment lost 7 bases and the V segment lost 0 bases, leaving 8 bases of the junction unmatched. Germline-derived CDR1 and CDR2 are SGHDN and FVKESK. There are 16 residues in the CDR3. The CDR3, as DNA: TGTGCCAGCAGCCAAGATACGTTTGCAGGGGGTGAAAAACTGTTTTTT. This gives the protein CASSQDTFAGGEKLFF.

The genes are TRBV25-1 and TRBJ1-5; the match to TRBD1 covers 10 bases. The CDR3 is 16 residues long. With 6 bases clipped from V and 1 base from J, the junction kept 6 bases outside the gene matches. The V gene's germline CDR1 is MGHDK and CDR2 SYGVNS. The CDR3 here is CASSLGTGVSNQPQHF. The CDR3, as DNA: TGTGCCAGCAGCCTTGGGACAGGGGTGAGCAATCAGCCCCAGCATTTT.

The chain carries TRBV9 and TRBJ2-2; 10 bases are shared with TRBD2. J lost 8 bases, V lost 0 bases, and 4 bases had no gene match. Germline CDR1 reads SGDLS; CDR2 reads YYNGEE. CDR3 size: 15 residues. CDR3 amino acids: CASSVEASGSGELFF. CDR3 in DNA: TGTGCCAGCAGCGTAGAGGCTAGCGGGAGTGGGGAGCTGTTTTTT. Full variable domain (missing parts from reference TRBV9 and TRBJ2-2): DSGVTQTPKHLITATGQRVTLRCSPRSGDLSVYWYQQSLDQGLQFLIQYYNGEERAKGNILERFSAQQFPDLHSELNLSSLELGDSALYFCASSVEASGSGELFFGEGSRLTVL.

V and J are TRBV19 and TRBJ2-3, with 12 bases fitting TRBD2. The V gene end was trimmed by 5 bases and the J gene end by 7 bases; junction bases not matched to a gene: 7. Germline V gene data show CDR1 as LNHDA and CDR2 as SQIVND (reference sequence). The CDR3 consists of 15 residues. CDR3 residues: CASSPQTSGRNTQYF. CDR3 nucleotides: TGTGCCAGTAGTCCACAAACTAGCGGGAGGAATACGCAGTATTTT.

V and J are TRBV10-1 and TRBJ2-1; 12 nucleotides match TRBD2. Trimming removed 3 bases from V and 3 bases from J; junction bases left unmatched: 6. This CDR3 is 17 amino acids long. Germline assignment: CDR1 WNHNN and CDR2 SYGVQD (reference sequence). The CDR3 sequence: CASSDSKLAGGYNEQFF. DNA for the CDR3: TGCGCCAGCAGTGACTCTAAACTAGCGGGAGGCTACAATGAGCAGTTCTTC.

CDR3 protein: CAWREGALGPTSSLTF. The CDR3 DNA reads as TGTGCCTGGAGGGAGGGAGCTCTGGGGCCAACGTCCTCCCTGACTTTC. The rearrangement links TRBV30 to TRBJ2-6; tentative D call: TRBD2 (6 bases). V was shortened by 3 bases and J by 15 bases, with 27 bases between the two germline ends. The CDR3 covers 16 residues. Germline CDR1 reads GTSNPN; CDR2 reads SVGIG (reference sequence).